What follows are 31 T cell receptor beta chains derived from one specimen sequenced in a study of vaccination and CD4 T cells after COVID-19. Each CDR3 protein is one row after TCRdb ran MiXCR on the PCR reads. This sample has approximately 14,000 distinct CDR3 sequences, with 69% found just once. This material consisted of CD4+ T cells from blood, taken after SARS-CoV-2 vaccination. These receptors came from a human donor who had recovered from COVID-19.

This clonotype showed up just a few times. The chain employs TRBV7-2 and TRBJ2-2, with TRBD1 matching over 7 bases. CDR1 SGHTA and CDR2 FQGNSA come from the germline V gene. This CDR3 has 15 amino acids. The J segment lost 4 bases and the V segment lost 2 bases, leaving 4 bases of the junction unmatched. CDR3 residues: CASSLLGQFTGELFF. The CDR3 bases are TGTGCCAGCAGCTTATTGGGACAGTTCACCGGGGAGCTGTTTTTT.

As concerns this clonotype: Its ends do not fully match the called genes, so a read error is possible. This chain connects TRBV7-7 to TRBJ2-5; 7 bases are shared with TRBD2. Per germline, CDR1 SSHAT and CDR2 FNYEAQ (reference sequence). The CDR3 totals 15 residues. In nucleotides, the CDR3 is TGTGCTAGCAGTCGCCGGGACTATCAAGGGGAGACCCAGTACTTC. This codes for CASSRRDYQGETQYF.

J is TRBJ1-5 and V is TRBV6-1; D is possibly TRBD1 (5 bases). Germline values: CDR1 MNHNS, CDR2 SASEGT. The CDR3 runs to 14 residues. Trimming removed 6 bases at V and 3 bases at J, with 12 bases between. CDR3 in amino acids: CASRKVQDNQPQHF. DNA for the CDR3: TGTGCCAGCAGAAAGGTACAGGACAATCAGCCCCAGCATTTT.

The V gene is TRBV2, the J gene TRBJ2-3; D not resolved. Between the trimmed V and J ends, which lost 5 bases and 4 bases, there was a span of 4 bases. This CDR3 spans 11 amino acids. Germline V gene data show CDR1 as SNHLY and CDR2 as FYNNEI. The CDR3 DNA follows: TGTGCCAGCAGTCGGTCAGATACGCAGTATTTT. Translation gives CASSRSDTQYF.

The chain has TRBV7-8 and TRBJ2-1, with 7 bases identical to TRBD2. V lost 0 bases to trimming and J lost 7 bases; unmatched junction nucleotides: 15. The CDR3 length is 18 residues. CDR1 and CDR2 (germline): SGHVS, FQNEAQ. The CDR3 coding sequence is TGTGCCAGCAGCTTAGCGTATTGGGGGGAGGGCCCCGTAAATGAGCAGTTCTTC. This translates into CASSLAYWGEGPVNEQFF.

In DNA form, the CDR3 reads TGTGCCAGCCTGAACAGGACACCCTACGAGCAGTACTTC. As protein: CASLNRTPYEQYF. The chain couples TRBV6-1 to TRBJ2-7; possible D gene TRBD1, 5 bases. The V gene's germline CDR1 is MNHNS and CDR2 SASEGT. The CDR3 is 13 amino acids. V was shortened by 8 bases and J by 2 bases, with 13 bases between the two germline ends.

The genes are TRBV20-1 and TRBJ2-6; TRBD1 matches at 7 bases. Germline CDR1 DFQATT, CDR2 SNEGSKA (reference sequence). The CDR3 has 18 amino acids. V lost 0 bases, J lost 0 bases, and 8 bases stayed unmatched. This CDR3 reads CSARDLTGTSSGANVLTF. CDR3 nucleotides: TGCAGTGCTAGAGATCTGACAGGGACAAGCTCTGGGGCCAACGTCCTGACTTTC.

The gene calls are TRBV9 and TRBJ1-5, with D tentatively TRBD1 (5 bases). This CDR3 spans 14 amino acids. V gave up 2 bases and J gave up 7 bases, with 13 bases separating them. CDR1 is SGDLS and CDR2 is YYNGEE in the germline V gene. The CDR3 bases are TGTGCCAGCAGCGTCTCGGGGGATGGACAGCCCCAGCATTTT. Residues: CASSVSGDGQPQHF.

The chain carries TRBV20-1 and TRBJ2-1; 8 bases fit TRBD1. Unmatched junction bases numbered 9, after V lost 5 bases and J lost 6 bases. The V gene's germline CDR1 is DFQATT and CDR2 SNEGSKA (reference sequence). This CDR3 comprises 14 residues. In nucleotides, the CDR3 is TGCAGTGCTTTCACAGACAGGGGCAGCAATGAGCAGTTCTTC. Amino acids: CSAFTDRGSNEQFF.

This chain links TRBV18 with TRBJ1-6, with TRBD1 matching 9 bases. This CDR3 region has 15 residues. The junction had 7 bases not matched to a gene; V was cut back by 4 bases and J by 9 bases. CDR1 is KGHSH, CDR2 LQKENI, per germline. In nucleotides, the CDR3 is TGTGCCAGCTCACAAAGACAGGGGGGTAGTTCACCCCTCCACTTT. Amino acids: CASSQRQGGSSPLHF. The whole variable domain, remainder taken from reference TRBV18 and TRBJ1-6, is NAGVMQNPRHLVRRRGQEARLRCSPMKGHSHVYWYRQLPEEGLKFMVYLQKENIIDESGMPKERFSAEFPKEGPSILRIQQVVRGDSAAYFCASSQRQGGSSPLHFGNGTRLTVT.

The chain carries TRBV20-1 and TRBJ1-1; 9 bases agree with TRBD1. The length of the CDR3 is 13 residues. V shed 6 bases, J shed 5 bases, and the junction held 7 bases outside the gene matches. Germline values: CDR1 DFQATT, CDR2 SNEGSKA (reference sequence). CDR3 sequence reads: CSAYTGTGTEAFF. The CDR3 DNA sequence: TGCAGTGCCTATACCGGGACAGGGACTGAAGCTTTCTTT.

A few counts support this clonotype. The rearrangement uses TRBV20-1 and TRBJ1-1, with D hard to call. V was shortened by 3 bases and J by 8 bases, with 10 bases between the two germline ends. Per germline, CDR1 DFQATT and CDR2 SNEGSKA (reference sequence). This CDR3 spans 11 amino acids. The CDR3 region has the DNA TGCAGTGCTAGTAGGCAGGCAGAAGCTTTCTTT. It translates to CSASRQAEAFF.

The chain recombines TRBV24-1 with TRBJ2-1; D possibly corresponds to TRBD2 (6 bases). CDR1 and CDR2 (germline): KGHDR, SFDVKD. V dropped 4 bases and J dropped 9 bases, with 15 bases sitting between them. There are 14 residues in the CDR3. The CDR3 sequence is CATSDRLGLSEQFF. The CDR3 bases are TGTGCCACCAGTGACCGACTAGGGCTTAGTGAGCAGTTCTTC.

The V and J genes are TRBV12-3 or TRBV12-4 and TRBJ2-2; tentative D call: TRBD2 (7 bases). This CDR3 region has 15 residues. V lost 5 bases to trimming and J lost 6 bases, with 16 bases between them. This CDR3 is CASSPRGEGSGELFF. Here the CDR3 DNA reads TGTGCCAGCAGTCCTAGGGGGGAGGGGTCCGGGGAGCTGTTTTTT.

This rearrangement joins TRBV5-1 to TRBJ2-7, with D possibly being TRBD1 (5 bases). Trimming stripped 4 bases from V and 4 bases from J, with 12 bases between. Germline V gene data show CDR1 as SGHRS and CDR2 as YFSETQ. The CDR3 sequence is 13 residues long. DNA of the CDR3: TGCGCCAGCAGCCCAGGGTATTGGTACGAGCAGTACTTC. Protein: CASSPGYWYEQYF.

There are a few counts of this clonotype. The CDR3 region has the DNA TGCAGTGCTAGAGATCGTGAGGAAAGTGGCTACACCTTC. Its protein product is CSARDREESGYTF. The gene calls are TRBV20-1 and TRBJ1-2; D is undetermined. The germline CDR1 and CDR2 sequences are DFQATT and SNEGSKA (reference sequence). V was shortened by 0 bases and J by 7 bases, with 12 bases between the two germline ends. The CDR3 has 13 residues.

The chain joins TRBV18 to TRBJ2-1; TRBD1 matches at 8 bases. The germline CDR1 and CDR2 sequences are KGHSH and LQKENI. This CDR3 has 15 amino acids. With V trimmed by 2 bases and J by 9 bases, 9 bases remained unmatched. CDR3 sequence: CASSPGQGRSGEQFF. CDR3 nucleotides: TGTGCCAGCTCACCAGGACAGGGTCGGTCTGGTGAGCAGTTCTTC.

The gene calls are TRBV20-1 and TRBJ1-1; D ambiguous. V was pared by 2 bases and J by 2 bases, with 6 bases between. Germline values: CDR1 DFQATT, CDR2 SNEGSKA (reference sequence). This CDR3 region has 12 residues. The CDR3 DNA reads as TGCAGTGCTAGAATGGTAAACACTGAAGCTTTCTTT. Protein product: CSARMVNTEAFF.

The chain joins TRBV12-3 or TRBV12-4 to TRBJ2-7, with 9 bases fitting TRBD1. This CDR3 is 14 amino acids long. Trimming at V came to 5 bases and at J to 4 bases, leaving 6 bases not matched to a gene. In nucleotides, the CDR3 is TGTGCCAGCAGTACCGGGACAGGGTTTTACGAGCAGTACTTC. Its protein is CASSTGTGFYEQYF.

This chain connects TRBV20-1 to TRBJ2-3; 8 positions agree with TRBD1. Germline CDR1 and CDR2: DFQATT and SNEGSKA (reference sequence). The J segment lost 5 bases and the V segment lost 3 bases, leaving 7 bases of the junction unmatched. The CDR3 loop spans 14 amino acids. CDR3 bases: TGCAGTGCTAGTGCGGACAGGGTCCAAGATACGCAGTATTTT. It yields the protein CSASADRVQDTQYF.

The sample holds a few counts of this clonotype. V gene TRBV5-4 combines with J gene TRBJ1-2; maybe TRBD1 (5 bases). CDR1 and CDR2 (germline): SGHNT, YYREEE (reference sequence). CDR3 length: 13 residues. V lost 4 bases, J lost 4 bases, and 11 bases lay in between. DNA for the CDR3: TGTGCCAGCAGCGCCGACAGAACCTATGGCTACACCTTC. Translating gives CASSADRTYGYTF.

V usage is TRBV28 and J usage is TRBJ1-5; D remains ambiguous. CDR1 and CDR2 from the germline V gene are MDHEN and SYDVKM. Trimming left V 5 bases short and J 5 bases short, with 19 bases between. This CDR3 comprises 16 residues. This CDR3 is CASSVSGLIPYQPQHF. The DNA of the CDR3 is TGTGCCAGCAGTGTCTCTGGTCTGATTCCGTATCAGCCCCAGCATTTT.

This clonotype was detected only a few times. The J gene is TRBJ1-2, the V gene TRBV6-5; D unresolved. The CDR3 extends over 15 amino acids. Germline loops: CDR1 MNHEY, CDR2 SVGAGI. Trimming shortened V by 0 bases and J by 8 bases, and 16 bases separated the two germline ends. The CDR3 loop reads CASSYSIGSVGGYTF. CDR3 in DNA: TGTGCCAGCAGTTACTCGATAGGCAGTGTCGGGGGCTACACCTTC.

The chain carries TRBV2 and TRBJ2-7; possible D gene TRBD2, 5 bases. Trimming took off 6 bases at V and 1 base at J, with 22 bases between the two ends. This CDR3 is 17 amino acids long. Germline CDR1 SNHLY, CDR2 FYNNEI. The DNA of the CDR3 is TGTGCCAGCAGCCCCAAGGGAGACTGGGGTGATTCCTACGAGCAGTACTTC. Amino acids: CASSPKGDWGDSYEQYF.

This chain uses TRBV20-1 with TRBJ2-3; D assignment may be TRBD1 or TRBD2 (7 bases each). Germline CDR1 is DFQATT and CDR2 is SNEGSKA (reference sequence). The V gene lost 7 bases and the J gene lost 1 base, with 12 bases spanning the gap. CDR3 length: 13 amino acids. The CDR3 here is CSVSGGGTDTQYF. In DNA form, the CDR3 reads TGCAGTGTCTCAGGGGGGGGCACAGATACGCAGTATTTT.

This clonotype has only one observation. The V call is TRBV5-6, the J call TRBJ1-1; TRBD1 is a possible D gene (6 bases). This CDR3 contains 13 residues. Per the germline V gene, CDR1 is SGHDT and CDR2 is YYEEEE. The ends were cut back, 0 bases at V and 10 bases at J, with 13 bases in the middle. The CDR3 sequence: CASSLDTGLRAFF. Written as DNA, the CDR3 is TGTGCCAGCAGCTTGGATACAGGGCTCAGAGCTTTCTTT.

The rearrangement uses TRBV27 and TRBJ2-2, with TRBD2 matching 10 bases. The CDR3 is 16 residues long. The J segment lost 5 bases and the V segment lost 0 bases, leaving 3 bases of the junction unmatched. Germline CDR1 is MNHEY and CDR2 is SMNVEV (reference sequence). In DNA, the CDR3 is TGTGCCAGCAGTTTATCGGGTAGCGGGAGGACCGGGGAGCTGTTTTTT. This gives the protein CASSLSGSGRTGELFF.

The J gene is TRBJ1-1, the V gene TRBV20-1; D might be TRBD1 (6 bases). Germline assignment: CDR1 DFQATT and CDR2 SNEGSKA (reference sequence). V was clipped by 3 bases and J by 5 bases, with 16 bases between them. The CDR3 covers 14 residues. The CDR3 reads CSASTRGRGTEAFF. DNA for the CDR3: TGCAGTGCTAGCACGAGGGGGAGAGGGACTGAAGCTTTCTTT.

Worth noting for this clonotype: Germline and junction disagree at one end, which may indicate a read error. This chain connects TRBV20-1 to TRBJ1-3; D may be TRBD1 (5 bases). This CDR3 is built from 14 residues. Germline lookup yields CDR1 DFQATT and CDR2 SNEGSKA (reference sequence). CDR3: CSATSGKAGNIIYF. CDR3 DNA sequence: TGCAGTGCTACTTCAGGGAAGGCTGGAAACATCATATATTTT.

This sequence joins TRBV29-1 and TRBJ1-5, with 8 bases lining up with TRBD1. Trimming at V came to 4 bases and at J to 1 base, leaving 3 bases not matched to a gene. CDR3 length: 14 residues. Germline V gene data show CDR1 as SQVTM and CDR2 as ANQGSEA. CDR3 amino acids: CSVGQGASNQPQHF. As DNA, the CDR3 is TGCAGCGTTGGGCAGGGGGCGAGCAATCAGCCCCAGCATTTT. Using reference TRBV29-1 and TRBJ1-5 for the parts outside the CDR3, the full variable domain is SAVISQKPSRDICQRGTSLTIQCQVDSQVTMMFWYRQQPGQSLTLIATANQGSEATYESGFVIDKFPISRPNLTFSTLTVSNMSPEDSSIYLCSVGQGASNQPQHFGDGTRLSIL.

V is TRBV19 and J is TRBJ2-7; the D gene could be TRBD1 or TRBD2 (5 bases each). Trimming pared 9 bases from V and 6 bases from J, leaving 18 bases between. Germline loops: CDR1 LNHDA, CDR2 SQIVND (reference sequence). The CDR3 has 13 residues. The CDR3 DNA reads TGTGCCAGCGACTCCGGGACCCACACCGAGCAGTACTTC. This translates into CASDSGTHTEQYF.